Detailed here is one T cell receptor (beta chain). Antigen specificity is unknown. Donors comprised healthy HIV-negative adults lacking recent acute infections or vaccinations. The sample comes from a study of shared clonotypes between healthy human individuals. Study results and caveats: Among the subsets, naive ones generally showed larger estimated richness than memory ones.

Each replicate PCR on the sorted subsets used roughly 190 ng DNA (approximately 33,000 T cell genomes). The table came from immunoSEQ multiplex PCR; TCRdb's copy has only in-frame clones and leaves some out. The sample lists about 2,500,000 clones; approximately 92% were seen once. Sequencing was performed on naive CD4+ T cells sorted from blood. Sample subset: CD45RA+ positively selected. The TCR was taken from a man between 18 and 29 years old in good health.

DNA for the CDR3: TGCGCCAGCAGCCGTTTGGGAACCGGGGAGCTGTTTTTT. This sequence encodes CASSRLGTGELFF. V gene TRBV4-1 combines with J gene TRBJ2-2; no definite D call. CDR3 length: 13 amino acids. Trimming left V 4 bases short and J 5 bases short, with 8 bases between. CDR1 is MGHRA, CDR2 YSYEKL, per germline.